This T cell receptor beta chain is drawn from a study of CD8+ T cells in alopecia areata. Extraction of RNA preceded its reverse transcription into cDNA, which served as the sequencing template. Repertoires were generated with immunoSEQ multiplex PCR, while TCRdb's copy carries only in-frame clones and drops some. Altogether 200,000 to 250,000 clones are present, roughly two fifths being singletons, with the ten largest covering 0.4% to 0.55%. Treatment reported: oral pan-JAK inhibitor, 5-10 mg twice daily. V dropped 7 bases and J dropped 6; count of bases not matched to a gene: 8. CDR1 SQVTM and CDR2 ANQGSEA come from the germline V gene. The CDR3 is 15 amino acids. This clone was found a few times.

The chain uses TRBV29-1 and TRBJ2-2, with 13 nucleotides matching TRBD2. The sequence derives from a human donor with alopecia areata. The material was CD4+ T cells sorted from blood, obtained between weeks 30 and 35, from a patient treated with tofacitinib. The CDR3 nucleotides read TGCAGCGCCCGGACTAGCGGGAGTGTAGCCGGGGAGCTGTTTTTT. Its protein product is CSARTSGSVAGELFF.